The source of this T cell receptor (beta chain) is a study of blood T cells in healthy people across ages. Regarding the study as a whole: Diversity estimates from one million T cells were considered underestimates.

Primers used in a second PCR of about 7 to 12 cycles were a sample-barcoded 5' primer and a J-beta primer mix. TCRdb re-derived calls from the 5' RACE reads in MiXCR, one entry per CDR3 protein. The data contain some 750,000 distinct CDR3 sequences, roughly 20% of them singletons. In this sample, this clonotype turned up a few times. Its antigen is still unknown. Drawing of peripheral blood yielded about 9.7 milliliters from each donor. The CDR3 length is 12 residues. Germline-derived CDR1 and CDR2 are MNHNY and SVGAGI (reference sequence). The V end lost 3 bases, the J end lost 7 bases, and 10 bases lay between the germline ends.

Sequencing input: blood. This sequence originates from a man between 65 and 79 years old in good health. J is TRBJ2-7 and V is TRBV6-6; a weak D match, TRBD2 (5 bases). CDR3 in DNA: TGTGCCAGCAGTTATAACACGGGGGAGCAGTACGTC. It yields the protein CASSYNTGEQYV.